Presented here are 7 T cell receptor beta chains from one specimen sequenced in a study of blood T cells in healthy people across ages. Sample-barcoded 5' priming and a J-beta primer mix drove a second PCR of roughly 7 to 11 cycles. TCRdb redid the calling of the 5' RACE reads with MiXCR, one entry per CDR3 protein. The sample lists about 1.4 million distinct CDR3 sequences; roughly 59% were seen once. The sample consisted of blood. These receptors were collected from a man between 18 and 35 years old in good health.

The rearrangement links TRBV5-5 to TRBJ1-2, with D perhaps matching TRBD1 (5 bases). The length of the CDR3 is 13 residues. The germline V gene encodes CDR1 SGHKS and CDR2 YYEKEE (reference sequence). V lost 6 bases, J lost 2 bases, and 11 bases lay in between. CDR3 coding DNA: TGTGCCAGCACCCTGACAGCGAACTATGGCTACACCTTC. Translated: CASTLTANYGYTF.

J is TRBJ1-6 and V is TRBV6-6; D is undetermined. V was pared by 5 bases and J by 6 bases, with 11 bases between. Looked up from germline, CDR1 is MNHNY and CDR2 is SVGAGI (reference sequence). The CDR3 spans 14 residues. The CDR3 sequence is CASSTGSLNSPLHF. The DNA of the CDR3 is TGTGCCAGCAGTACCGGGAGCCTTAATTCACCCCTCCACTTT.

The gene calls are TRBV20-1 and TRBJ2-3; D might be TRBD2 (6 bases). The germline CDR1 and CDR2 sequences are DFQATT and SNEGSKA (reference sequence). The V and J ends lost 0 bases and 0 bases respectively, with 16 bases between them. This CDR3 comprises 17 residues. The CDR3 nucleotides read TGCAGTGCTAGAGACCCCCGCGGGAAGGGGAGCACAGATACGCAGTATTTT. Translation: CSARDPRGKGSTDTQYF.

The gene calls are TRBV4-1 and TRBJ2-3; D gene ambiguous. The CDR3 is 13 residues long. Trimming stripped 3 bases from V and 5 bases from J, with 9 bases between. CDR1 and CDR2 (germline): MGHRA, YSYEKL. CDR3 nucleotide sequence: TGCGCCAGCAGCCAGTTCCAGCGAGATACGCAGTATTTT. Residues: CASSQFQRDTQYF.

The chain joins TRBV20-1 to TRBJ2-7, with a tentative D call TRBD1 (5 bases). Looked up from germline, CDR1 is DFQATT and CDR2 is SNEGSKA (reference sequence). The CDR3 has 16 amino acids. Trimming left V 0 bases short and J 7 bases short, with 22 bases between. In nucleotides, the CDR3 is TGCAGTGCTAGAGATAGGACAACCCCAATAGCCTGGGAGCAGTACTTC. Protein product: CSARDRTTPIAWEQYF.

In its sample, this clonotype was seen a few times. The J gene is TRBJ1-5, the V gene TRBV20-1; TRBD1 is a possible D gene (5 bases). CDR3 length: 17 residues. Between the trimmed V and J ends, which lost 1 base and 7 bases, there was a span of 23 bases. CDR1 and CDR2 (germline): DFQATT, SNEGSKA (reference sequence). DNA for the CDR3: TGCAGTGCTAGAGGCGCCCGGGACGTCATTTTTGGCCAGCCCCAGCATTTT. Residues: CSARGARDVIFGQPQHF.

V is TRBV10-3 and J is TRBJ2-7; TRBD1 is a possible D gene (6 bases). Germline-derived CDR1 and CDR2 are ENHRY and SYGVKD. The CDR3 runs to 14 residues. V lost 3 bases and J 0 bases, leaving 9 bases between the germline ends. CDR3 nucleotides: TGTGCCATCAGTGATCGGGACAACTCCTACGAGCAGTACTTC. Translated, it gives CAISDRDNSYEQYF.